The source of this T cell receptor (beta chain) is a study of CD8 T cells in Susac syndrome. Per germline, CDR1 WSHSY and CDR2 SAAADI. This CDR3 spans 13 amino acids. Deletions cut 5 bases from V and 5 bases from J, with 13 bases between. RNA, at about 0.45 to 1 ug, was reverse transcribed with random hexamers. Amplification of TCR beta CDR3 used immunoSEQ multiplex PCR across 54 Vbeta and 13 Jbeta. TCRdb re-derived calls from the immunoSEQ multiplex PCR reads in MiXCR, one entry per CDR3 protein. This table holds hundreds of thousands of distinct CDR3 sequences, more than 85% found once. This clonotype occurred once.

This sequence was found in a human donor with multiple sclerosis. The J gene is TRBJ2-7, the V gene TRBV10-2; D is unclear. The sequenced sample was CD8+ T cells from PBMCs. CDR3 sequence (DNA): TGCGCCAGCAGTCAAGGAATCTTGAACGAGCAGTACTTC. This codes for CASSQGILNEQYF.